This T cell receptor beta chain was documented in a study of blood T cell repertoires in COVID-19. Study details: Donors in the United States, Italy and Spain gave samples during acute or convalescent COVID-19. PBMCs, B-cell-depleted T cells, or T cells were the source of the cDNA or gDNA that made up the material.

Original data processing: By means of reference gene primer amplification, nucleated cell counts were estimated. Measured with immunoSEQ multiplex PCR; TCRdb has only the in-frame clones, and not every one. The DNA was the basis for D and trimming; V, J and clone size are from that table. Among about 240,000 clones listed, around 83% were seen once. Germline V lookup: CDR1 LNHDA, CDR2 SQIVND (reference sequence). V was pared by 7 bases and J by 2 bases, with 6 bases of the junction left unmatched. The CDR3 is 15 amino acids. Seattle's cohort entered during active infection and was followed longitudinally.

The sequencing sample was made of peripheral blood. This clonotype was obtained from a woman in her 50s with COVID-19, enrolled during active disease. The chain joins TRBV19 to TRBJ2-3, with 10 bases matching TRBD2. DNA of the CDR3: TGTGCCAGTACCATTAGCGGGGGGCTCACAGATACGCAGTATTTT. Protein product: CASTISGGLTDTQYF.